Detailed here is one TCR beta chain. Here immunoSEQ multiplex PCR was the method, and the copy in TCRdb shows in-frame clones only, minus some. The table records 60,000 to 75,000 clones, 83% of them present only once. This entry comes from a study of OX40 agonist ivuxolimab in advanced cancers. V gave up 0 bases and J gave up 0 bases, with 9 bases separating them. CDR3 length: 17 amino acids. Germline-derived CDR1 and CDR2 are LNHNV and YYDKDF (reference sequence). V is TRBV15 and J is TRBJ2-6, with D possibly matching TRBD1 (5 bases). This TCR was sampled from an adult with an advanced solid tumor such as melanoma, head and neck, liver or kidney cancer. The sequenced sample was CD4+ or CD8+ T cells sorted from blood, obtained in a trial of the OX40 agonist ivuxolimab. Written as DNA, the CDR3 is TGTGCCACCAGCAGAGAAGGGGCGTTCTCTGGGGCCAACGTCCTGACTTTC. Protein sequence: CATSREGAFSGANVLTF.